This T cell receptor (beta chain) originates from a study of blood T cell repertoires in COVID-19. Study background: The samples span acute and convalescent COVID-19 from the United States, Italy and Spain.

It was during active infection that Seattle patients were enrolled and then longitudinally followed. V gave up 3 bases and J gave up 5 bases; unmatched junction bases: 7. Germline CDR1 is SGDLS and CDR2 is YYNGEE. The CDR3 loop spans 14 amino acids. Original data processing: Counts of nucleated cells, estimated from reference gene primer amplification, were obtained. The data were produced by immunoSEQ multiplex PCR, yet TCRdb's version contains in-frame clones alone and is incomplete. That table gives V, J and clone size, and the DNA gave D and trimming. Of about 480,000 clones listed, 89% are singletons.

This receptor was obtained from a man between 18 and 29 years old with COVID-19, enrolled during active disease. Sequencing used peripheral blood. The chain uses TRBV9 and TRBJ1-2; 7 bases are shared with TRBD1. The CDR3 sequence is CASSEEQGRYGYTF. The DNA for the CDR3 is TGTGCCAGCAGCGAAGAACAGGGGCGATATGGCTACACCTTC.